The 20 T cell receptor beta chains reported below all come from one sample, sequenced in a study of response to subunit inactivated influenza vaccine. Using its own MiXCR run on the RT-PCR reads, TCRdb lists one record per CDR3 protein. Altogether about 780,000 distinct CDR3 sequences are present, roughly 18% being singletons, with the ten largest covering 9.5% to 13%. The sample here was PBMCs from blood, taken about 5 days after vaccination. The receptors stem from a man aged 50-60 years who received an inactivated influenza vaccine.

The gene calls are TRBV29-1 and TRBJ1-4; a weak D match, TRBD1 (5 bases). Germline loops: CDR1 SQVTM, CDR2 ANQGSEA. V was trimmed by 3 bases and J by 7 bases, leaving 15 bases between them. CDR3 size: 14 residues. CDR3 residues: CSVELGARSEKLFF. CDR3 coding DNA: TGCAGCGTTGAGTTAGGGGCGAGGAGTGAAAAACTGTTTTTT.

The chain employs TRBV6-5 and TRBJ1-2; 8 bases match TRBD1. V gave up 6 bases and J gave up 7 bases; unmatched junction bases: 4. The CDR3 totals 12 residues. Germline V lookup: CDR1 MNHEY, CDR2 SVGAGI. The CDR3 DNA sequence: TGTGCCAGCAGCGGACAGGGTCGTGGCTACACCTTC. This sequence encodes CASSGQGRGYTF.

V gene TRBV6-1 combines with J gene TRBJ1-5; D ambiguous. The CDR3 is 14 residues long. Trimming cost V 5 bases and J 3 bases, with 11 bases left between them. Looked up from germline, CDR1 is MNHNS and CDR2 is SASEGT. CDR3 protein: CASSPPGDNQPQHF. CDR3 DNA sequence: TGTGCCAGCAGTCCACCGGGAGACAATCAGCCCCAGCATTTT.

The chain joins TRBV20-1 to TRBJ1-5, with 8 bases lining up with TRBD1. The J segment lost 6 bases and the V segment lost 0 bases, leaving 13 bases of the junction unmatched. CDR3 size: 17 residues. Germline V CDR1 and CDR2: DFQATT, SNEGSKA (reference sequence). CDR3 DNA sequence: TGCAGTGCTAGAGATCCCGATTCAGGGGGCGGCGGTCAGCCCCAGCATTTT. This encodes CSARDPDSGGGGQPQHF.

V usage is TRBV5-1 and J usage is TRBJ1-1, with D tentatively TRBD1 (6 bases). With 3 bases removed from V and 1 base from J, the gap between germline ends came to 13 bases. The CDR3 spans 15 residues. From germline, CDR1 is SGHRS and CDR2 YFSETQ. The CDR3 nucleotides read TGCGCCAGCAGCTCAAACAGGGCCCCGAACACTGAAGCTTTCTTT. It translates to CASSSNRAPNTEAFF.

The rearrangement links TRBV3-1 to TRBJ2-3; tentative D call: TRBD2 (6 bases). V lost 0 bases to trimming and J lost 8 bases, with 12 bases between them. The CDR3 loop spans 14 amino acids. Germline CDR1 and CDR2: LGHDT and YNNKEL (reference sequence). The CDR3 loop reads CASSQEGGSATQYF. CDR3 nucleotide sequence: TGTGCCAGCAGCCAAGAGGGGGGATCGGCTACGCAGTATTTT.

There are a few counts of this clonotype. This chain joins TRBV21-1 and TRBJ1-3. TRBV21-1 is listed as a pseudogene. The CDR3 sequence is 14 residues long. CDR3 protein: CASRSDSSGNTIYF. In nucleotides, the CDR3 is TGTGCCAGCAGATCAGACAGCTCTGGAAACACCATATATTTT.

The chain links TRBV5-6 to TRBJ1-1; D is ambiguous. Per germline, CDR1 SGHDT and CDR2 YYEEEE. The CDR3 extends over 15 amino acids. Trimming stripped 0 bases from V and 1 base from J, with 10 bases between. DNA of the CDR3: TGTGCCAGCAGCTTGGCCTGGTGGGAGAACACTGAAGCTTTCTTT. Amino acid sequence: CASSLAWWENTEAFF.

J is TRBJ2-7 and V is TRBV14; D may be TRBD1 (5 bases). The V gene's germline CDR1 is SGHDN and CDR2 FVKESK. The CDR3 contains 15 residues. V was trimmed by 1 base and J by 4 bases, leaving 14 bases between them. The CDR3 sequence is CASSQGAGLGYEQYF. For the CDR3, the DNA is TGTGCCAGCAGCCAAGGGGCAGGGCTTGGGTACGAGCAGTACTTC.

The chain employs TRBV9 and TRBJ1-1; D gene uncertain. The germline CDR1 and CDR2 sequences are SGDLS and YYNGEE. CDR3 length equals 15 residues. The V end lost 3 bases, the J end lost 0 bases, and 12 bases lay between the germline ends. Here the CDR3 reads CASSAGREVNTEAFF. The CDR3 DNA is TGTGCCAGCAGCGCCGGGAGGGAGGTGAACACTGAAGCTTTCTTT.

The table lists this clonotype with many counts. This sequence joins TRBV20-1 and TRBJ2-7; 13 bases are shared with TRBD2. The V gene end was trimmed by 2 bases and the J gene end by 2 bases; junction bases not matched to a gene: 6. Per the germline V gene, CDR1 is DFQATT and CDR2 is SNEGSKA (reference sequence). CDR3 length: 16 residues. In DNA form, the CDR3 reads TGCAGTGCTAGACCGGGACTAGCGGGACGGACCTACGAGCAGTACTTC. This encodes CSARPGLAGRTYEQYF.

This clonotype was counted only a few times. This rearrangement joins TRBV6-1 to TRBJ1-2; 8 bases agree with TRBD1. This CDR3 is 12 amino acids long. CDR1 MNHNS and CDR2 SASEGT come from the germline V gene. Losses at the gene ends were 8 bases for V and 8 bases for J; bases not matched to a gene: 7. The CDR3 reads CASQTGARGYTF. The CDR3 DNA sequence: TGTGCCAGCCAGACAGGGGCTCGAGGCTACACCTTC.

The chain joins TRBV12-3 or TRBV12-4 to TRBJ1-6, with TRBD1 as a possible D gene (6 bases). The CDR3 extends over 15 amino acids. The germline V and J ends were trimmed by 1 base and 7 bases, with 11 bases remaining between them. The CDR3 DNA is TGTGCCAGCAGTTTAGAGACAGGAACAAATTCACCCCTCCACTTT. Its protein is CASSLETGTNSPLHF.

This clonotype has just a few counts. The chain has TRBV29-1 and TRBJ2-3; TRBD2 agrees at 9 bases. The CDR3 spans 15 residues. Germline lookup yields CDR1 SQVTM and CDR2 ANQGSEA. Trimming at V came to 6 bases and at J to 1 base, leaving 8 bases not matched to a gene. The CDR3 loop reads CSVTGAGGRTDTQYF. CDR3 DNA sequence: TGCAGCGTGACGGGCGCGGGAGGGCGCACAGATACGCAGTATTTT.

The rearrangement joins TRBV27 to TRBJ2-2, with 12 bases matching TRBD2. The CDR3 has 15 residues. The V gene end was trimmed by 2 bases and the J gene end by 6 bases; junction bases not matched to a gene: 1. Germline CDR1 and CDR2: MNHEY and SMNVEV (reference sequence). DNA for the CDR3: TGTGCCAGCAGTTTAGCTAGCGGGAGGGCCGGGGAGCTGTTTTTT. Protein: CASSLASGRAGELFF.

The V and J genes are TRBV10-3 and TRBJ2-1, with TRBD2 matching 10 bases. This CDR3 is built from 15 residues. Germline CDR1 reads ENHRY; CDR2 reads SYGVKD. V lost 5 bases to trimming and J lost 6 bases; unmatched junction nucleotides: 7. This chain's CDR3 is CAISRPGLASNEQFF. CDR3 sequence (DNA): TGTGCCATCAGTCGACCGGGACTAGCGAGCAATGAGCAGTTCTTC.

The chain is built from TRBV20-1 and TRBJ2-7; D unclear. The CDR3 covers 12 residues. In germline, CDR1 is DFQATT, CDR2 SNEGSKA (reference sequence). V lost 3 bases and J 7 bases, leaving 13 bases between the germline ends. The CDR3 nucleotides are TGCAGTGCTAGCCCTACCTTGGGGGAGCAGTACTTC. This gives the protein CSASPTLGEQYF.

This chain joins TRBV24-1 and TRBJ2-7; TRBD1 agrees at 7 bases. Trimming at V came to 9 bases and at J to 5 bases, leaving 3 bases not matched to a gene. The length of the CDR3 is 11 residues. From germline, CDR1 is KGHDR and CDR2 SFDVKD. CDR3 in amino acids: CATAQGNEQYF. The CDR3 DNA sequence: TGTGCCACCGCACAGGGGAACGAGCAGTACTTC.

This clonotype has more than one count but fewer than ten. The chain carries TRBV7-2 and TRBJ1-6; D not certain. CDR1 and CDR2 (germline): SGHTA, FQGNSA. The CDR3 totals 13 residues. V was shortened by 4 bases and J by 9 bases, with 10 bases between the two germline ends. CDR3 residues: CASSSGRFSPLHF. CDR3 coding DNA: TGTGCCAGCAGCTCTGGCAGGTTTTCACCCCTCCACTTT.

CDR3 sequence reads: CSTRKTDTQYF. The CDR3 bases are TGCAGCACCCGAAAAACAGATACGCAGTATTTT. The genes are TRBV29-1 and TRBJ2-3; no clear D. Trimming cost V 8 bases and J 3 bases, with 9 bases left between them. CDR1 and CDR2 from the germline V gene are SQVTM and ANQGSEA. The CDR3 covers 11 residues.